The 21 T cell receptor beta chains presented below share a single source sample, sequenced in a study of radiotherapy plus CTLA-4 blockade in lung cancer. Assay used: immunoSEQ multiplex PCR; TCRdb lists only in-frame clones, some missing. The table shows approximately 95,000 clones, with 82% occurring only once. The specimen comprised peripheral blood, sampled from a patient treated with radiotherapy plus ipilimumab. The receptors were gathered from a human donor with non-small cell lung cancer who had a partial response to radiotherapy plus ipilimumab.

This chain links TRBV7-9 with TRBJ2-5; D might be TRBD1 (6 bases). The J call may be incorrect, as the DNA end agrees better with TRBJ2-7. There are 15 residues in the CDR3. From germline, CDR1 is SEHNR and CDR2 FQNEAQ (reference sequence). CDR3 region: CASSGGQLPSYEQYF. The CDR3 DNA reads TGTGCCAGCAGCGGGGGACAACTACCCTCCTACGAGCAGTACTTC.

The chain carries TRBV6-5 and TRBJ1-1; D possibly corresponds to TRBD1 (5 bases). The germline gives CDR1 MNHEY, CDR2 SVGAGI. The CDR3 is 14 residues long. V dropped 2 bases and J dropped 1 base, with 8 bases sitting between them. The CDR3 nucleotides read TGTGCCAGCAGTTACCCCGGACAGAACACTGAAGCTTTCTTT. Residues: CASSYPGQNTEAFF.

In this sample, this clone turned up once. J is TRBJ2-7 and V is TRBV7-9; 7 positions agree with TRBD1. CDR1 is SEHNR and CDR2 is FQNEAQ in the germline V gene (reference sequence). This CDR3 comprises 14 residues. The V and J ends lost 5 bases and 7 bases, in that order; junction bases with no gene match: 11. The CDR3 nucleotides read TGTGCCAGCAGCCCGTCAGGGACAGCCGGAGAGCAGTACTTC. Its protein is CASSPSGTAGEQYF. Full variable domain (missing parts from reference TRBV7-9 and TRBJ2-7): DTGVSQNPRHKITKRGQNVTFRCDPISEHNRLYWYRQTLGQGPEFLTYFQNEAQLEKSRLLSDRFSAERPKGSFSTLEIQRTEQGDSAMYLCASSPSGTAGEQYFGPGTRLTVT.

V usage is TRBV19 and J usage is TRBJ2-6; maybe TRBD2 (6 bases). The CDR3 loop spans 17 amino acids. Trimming took 11 bases from V and 0 from J, leaving 20 bases between them. CDR1 is LNHDA, CDR2 SQIVND, per germline (reference sequence). DNA for the CDR3: TGTGCCGCTAGCCCCCGGGACTTTACCTCTGGGGCCAACGTCCTGACTTTC. It yields the protein CAASPRDFTSGANVLTF.

The table lists this clone with a count of one. The chain recombines TRBV30 with TRBJ1-5; 8 bases fit TRBD1. CDR3 length: 14 residues. The germline gives CDR1 GTSNPN, CDR2 SVGIG (reference sequence). Losses at the gene ends were 2 bases for V and 1 base for J; bases not matched to a gene: 1. In DNA, the CDR3 is TGTGCCTGGAGTACAGGGGGGAGCAATCAGCCCCAGCATTTT. Translating gives CAWSTGGSNQPQHF.

J is TRBJ1-4 and V is TRBV6-5; TRBD1 aligns across 9 bases. V was clipped by 6 bases and J by 8 bases; unmatched bases: 4. This CDR3 has 13 residues. The germline CDR1 and CDR2 sequences are MNHEY and SVGAGI. The CDR3 DNA reads TGTGCCAGCAGCCGGGACAGGGAAGAAAAACTGTTTTTT. This codes for CASSRDREEKLFF.

This clone was detected ten times or more. The CDR3 protein is CASSLDNPYEQYF. The CDR3 DNA reads TGCGCCAGCAGCCTGGACAACCCCTACGAGCAGTACTTC. The chain is built from TRBV5-1 and TRBJ2-7, with D possibly being TRBD1 (5 bases). This CDR3 contains 13 residues. The germline V gene has CDR1 SGHRS and CDR2 YFSETQ. V dropped 4 bases and J dropped 2 bases, with 10 bases sitting between them.

The rearrangement uses TRBV19 and TRBJ1-1, with D perhaps TRBD1 (5 bases). V lost 8 bases, J lost 2 bases, and 18 bases lay in between. The CDR3 runs to 15 residues. CDR1 and CDR2 from the germline V gene are LNHDA and SQIVND (reference sequence). The CDR3: CASGRAGRKNTEAFF. The CDR3 DNA reads as TGTGCCAGTGGCAGGGCAGGGAGGAAAAACACTGAAGCTTTCTTT.

The chain is built from TRBV5-5 and TRBJ2-7; TRBD2 matches at 12 bases. The CDR3 totals 16 residues. The V segment lost 3 bases and the J segment 7 bases; nucleotides outside the gene matches: 11. The germline V gene encodes CDR1 SGHKS and CDR2 YYEKEE (reference sequence). The CDR3 region has the DNA TGTGCCAGCAGCTCCACTAGCGGGAGGTCCGGGGGGGAGCAGTACTTC. It encodes CASSSTSGRSGGEQYF.

This clone is a singleton in its sample. This chain uses TRBV18 with TRBJ2-7, with D uncertain. The germline CDR1 and CDR2 sequences are KGHSH and LQKENI. The CDR3 runs to 13 residues. Trimming removed 3 bases at V and 4 bases at J, with 10 bases between. The CDR3 bases are TGTGCCAGCTCACCCACTAAGGCTTACGAGCAGTACTTC. Its protein product is CASSPTKAYEQYF.

V is TRBV28 and J is TRBJ1-1, with 8 nucleotides matching TRBD1. In germline, CDR1 is MDHEN, CDR2 SYDVKM. V trimming: 6 bases; J trimming: 6 bases; junction bases outside the gene matches: 6. CDR3 length: 13 amino acids. CDR3 nucleotides: TGTGCCAGCAGATTACAGGGGGACTCTGAAGCTTTCTTT. Translating it yields CASRLQGDSEAFF. The entire variable domain, with the rest obtained from reference TRBV28 and TRBJ1-1, is as follows: DVKVTQSSRYLVKRTGEKVFLECVQDMDHENMFWYRQDPGLGLRLIYFSYDVKMKEKGDIPEGYSVSREKKERFSLILESASTNQTSMYLCASRLQGDSEAFFGQGTRLTVV.

The chain has TRBV4-1 and TRBJ2-3, with D possibly matching TRBD1 (6 bases). V was clipped by 0 bases and J by 3 bases, with 13 bases between them. Germline lookup yields CDR1 MGHRA and CDR2 YSYEKL. This CDR3 contains 16 residues. CDR3 sequence reads: CASSQDDRFYTDTQYF. The CDR3 region has the DNA TGCGCCAGCAGCCAAGACGACAGGTTTTATACAGATACGCAGTATTTT.

The J gene is TRBJ1-2, the V gene TRBV29-1; 7 nucleotides line up with TRBD1. From germline, CDR1 is SQVTM and CDR2 ANQGSEA. The CDR3 loop spans 11 amino acids. The junction had 3 bases not matched to a gene; V was cut back by 7 bases and J by 4 bases. The CDR3: CSAGDSYGYTF. Written as DNA, the CDR3 is TGCAGCGCCGGGGACAGCTATGGCTACACCTTC.

The V call is TRBV7-2, the J call TRBJ2-1; 9 bases are shared with TRBD2. CDR3 size: 14 residues. Germline V lookup: CDR1 SGHTA, CDR2 FQGNSA. J gave up 4 bases and V 2 bases, and 0 bases lay outside the gene matches. The CDR3 reads CASSLLAGYNEQFF. DNA of the CDR3: TGTGCCAGCAGCTTACTAGCGGGGTACAATGAGCAGTTCTTC.

This sequence joins TRBV28 and TRBJ2-7, with TRBD1 identical over 8 bases. CDR1 is MDHEN, CDR2 SYDVKM, per germline. The CDR3 length is 14 residues. The ends lost 5 bases at V and 4 bases at J; junction bases unmatched: 7. CDR3 region: CASSPTGVRYEQYF. The DNA for the CDR3 is TGTGCCAGCAGTCCGACAGGGGTTAGGTACGAGCAGTACTTC.

The chain links TRBV18 to TRBJ2-1; 11 bases are a match to TRBD2. Trimming removed 2 bases from V and 4 bases from J; junction bases left unmatched: 4. The germline gives CDR1 KGHSH, CDR2 LQKENI. CDR3 length: 16 amino acids. The CDR3 sequence is CASSPGTSGSYNEQFF. CDR3 coding DNA: TGTGCCAGCTCACCAGGGACTAGCGGATCTTACAATGAGCAGTTCTTC.

The chain uses TRBV28 and TRBJ1-2; 7 bases agree with TRBD1. There are 14 residues in the CDR3. J gave up 8 bases and V 6 bases, and 12 bases lay outside the gene matches. Germline V gene sequence: CDR1 MDHEN, CDR2 SYDVKM. As DNA, the CDR3 is TGTGCCAGCAGCATGGCCCAGGACAGGAACGGCTACACCTTC. Amino acids: CASSMAQDRNGYTF.

The chain links TRBV5-1 to TRBJ2-7; D perhaps matches TRBD1 (5 bases). CDR3 length: 13 residues. V lost 0 bases and J 4 bases, leaving 8 bases between the germline ends. Germline-derived CDR1 and CDR2 are SGHRS and YFSETQ. CDR3 protein: CASSLAREYEQYF. In nucleotides, the CDR3 is TGCGCCAGCAGCTTGGCCAGGGAATACGAGCAGTACTTC.

The chain couples TRBV5-4 to TRBJ2-3, with TRBD1 identical over 12 bases. The CDR3 covers 16 residues. Trimming removed 0 bases from V and 4 bases from J; junction bases left unmatched: 3. Per the germline V gene, CDR1 is SGHNT and CDR2 is YYREEE (reference sequence). As DNA, the CDR3 is TGTGCCAGCAGCTTGGGGGACAGGGGGCTCGCAGATACGCAGTATTTT. This gives the protein CASSLGDRGLADTQYF.

V gene TRBV9 combines with J gene TRBJ1-1; 9 nucleotides agree with TRBD1. V shed 6 bases and J 2 bases; nucleotides not matched to a gene: 8. Germline loops: CDR1 SGDLS, CDR2 YYNGEE. The CDR3 is 15 residues long. The CDR3 DNA follows: TGTGCCAGCACCGTTGGACAGGGGCTCAACACTGAAGCTTTCTTT. This translates into CASTVGQGLNTEAFF.

The chain uses TRBV10-3 and TRBJ1-1; D unresolved. The CDR3 consists of 13 residues. The germline V gene has CDR1 ENHRY and CDR2 SYGVKD. Deletions cut 4 bases from V and 4 bases from J, with 10 bases between. This CDR3 reads CAISVGEGTEAFF. For the CDR3, the DNA is TGTGCCATCAGTGTCGGGGAGGGCACTGAAGCTTTCTTT.